This is a list of T cell receptor beta chains from one sample in a study of Ad26.COV2.S vaccination and SARS-CoV-2 variants. Sequencing was performed with immunoSEQ multiplex PCR; in TCRdb, only in-frame clones are kept and a portion is missing. This table has around 450,000 clones, around 90% appearing once. Sequences were derived from peripheral blood, sampled in a trial of Ad26.COV2.S vaccine versus placebo. These receptor sequences come from a person between 18 and 65 years old who received the Ad26.COV2.S COVID-19 vaccine or a placebo. Both conserved end residues are part of each CDR3. A D gene is named only where the DNA matches it firmly. Some rows have no size entry. The others give once, few or many, or a class for an expanded clone.

>TRBV12-5|.|.|TRBJ2-1|13
TGTGCTAGTGGTTTGGGACCTTACAATGAGCAGTTCTTC
CASGLGPYNEQFF
>TRBV7-2|.|few|TRBJ2-7|14
TGTGCCAGCAGCTCCCGCCTTAATAGGTACGAGCAGTACTTC
CASSSRLNRYEQYF
>TRBV20-1|TRBD1|.|TRBJ2-5|15
TGCAGTGCTAGTTTTGACAGGGGCTCAGAAGAGACCCAGTACTTC
CSASFDRGSEETQYF
>TRBV20-1|TRBD1|.|TRBJ1-5|13
TGCAGTGCTAGTCAGGGGGTCAATCAGCCCCAGCATTTT
CSASQGVNQPQHF
>TRBV6-5|.|.|TRBJ1-1|15
TGTGCCAGCAGTTACGGAGGGGAACCGAGGACTGAAGCTTTCTTT
CASSYGGEPRTEAFF
>TRBV5-8|.|.|TRBJ1-1|11
TGTGCCAGCAGCTTAAACACTGAAGCTTTCTTT
CASSLNTEAFF
>TRBV9|.|.|TRBJ1-1|14
TGTGCCAGCAGCGGGGGACCGGTGGGCACTGAAGCTTTCTTT
CASSGGPVGTEAFF
>TRBV28|.|.|TRBJ1-2|12
TGTGCCAGCTTCTGGGGGAACTATGGCTACACCTTC
CASFWGNYGYTF
>TRBV3-1/TRBV3-2|TRBD1|.|TRBJ2-2|14
TGTGCCAGCAGACAGGGGGCGAACACCGGGGAGCTGTTTTTT
CASRQGANTGELFF
>TRBV7-3|.|.|TRBJ2-1|15
TGTGCCAGCAGCCCCCAAGCTGGGAACTACAATGAGCAGTTCTTC
CASSPQAGNYNEQFF
>TRBV28|TRBD1|once|TRBJ2-7|11
TGTGCCAGCAACAACATACAGGGGGCATACTTC
CASNNIQGAYF
>TRBV30|.|.|TRBJ2-7|13
TGTGCCTGGAGCGCAGGGATCTCCTACGAGCAGTACTTC
CAWSAGISYEQYF
>TRBV19|.|.|TRBJ2-7|15
TGTGCCAGTAGTATACGGGTCGGGAGAAAGGACGAGCAGTACTTC
CASSIRVGRKDEQYF
>TRBV10-1|TRBD2|.|TRBJ2-7|15
TGCGCCAGCAGCCCTAGCGGGAGGCCCTCCTACGAGCAGTACTTC
CASSPSGRPSYEQYF
>TRBV11-3|.|.|TRBJ2-3|15
TGTGCCAGCAGCTTAGACGGGGGACACGGGGATACGCAGTATTTT
CASSLDGGHGDTQYF
>TRBV2|.|.|TRBJ2-1|14
TGTGCCAGCAGTGAAAGCTGGGGATACAATGAGCAGTTCTTC
CASSESWGYNEQFF
>TRBV5-1|.|.|TRBJ2-3|15
TGCGCCAGCAGCTTGGGGGCAGCCTACACAGATACGCAGTATTTT
CASSLGAAYTDTQYF
>TRBV3-1/TRBV3-2|.|.|TRBJ2-7|18
TGTGCCAGCAGCCAAGACGGGTGGGGGGCGCGGCCATGCTACGAGCAGTACTTC
CASSQDGWGARPCYEQYF
>TRBV29-1|.|once|TRBJ1-2|13
TGCAGCGTTGAAGGAGCAGGGTCATATGGCTACACCTTC
CSVEGAGSYGYTF
>TRBV7-9|.|.|TRBJ1-3|15
TGTGCCAGCAGCCGCAGGGGTAGCTCTGGAAACACCATATATTTT
CASSRRGSSGNTIYF
>TRBV5-1|TRBD1|once|TRBJ2-7|14
TGCGCCAGCAGTGATGGACAGGGGGCCTACGAGCAGTACTTC
CASSDGQGAYEQYF
>TRBV5-5|.|.|TRBJ2-3|14
TGTGCCAGCAGCCTCGTTGGACCATCAGATACGCAGTATTTT
CASSLVGPSDTQYF
>TRBV7-8|.|.|TRBJ1-3|12
TGTGCCAGCAGCTTGGCCGGAAACACCATATATTTT
CASSLAGNTIYF
>TRBV5-1|.|.|TRBJ2-7|15
TGCGCCAGCAGAGAGACCGGGACCCCATCCCGCGAGCAGTACTTC
CASRETGTPSREQYF
>TRBV19|TRBD1|.|TRBJ2-7|15
TGTGCCAGTAGTGGGAGAAACAGGGGATACTACGAGCAGTACTTC
CASSGRNRGYYEQYF
>TRBV19|TRBD1|.|TRBJ1-1|15
TGTGCCAGTAGTTTAACCGGGACAGGGGGCACTGAAGCTTTCTTT
CASSLTGTGGTEAFF
>TRBV19|TRBD2|.|TRBJ2-3|18
TGTGCCAGTAGTGCATTTGGGACTAGCGGGTACAGCACAGATACGCAGTATTTT
CASSAFGTSGYSTDTQYF
>TRBV27|.|.|TRBJ2-3|13
TGTGCCAGCAGTTTATCGGCAACAGATACGCAGTATTTT
CASSLSATDTQYF
>TRBV5-1|.|.|TRBJ2-2|14
TGCGCCAGCAGCTACTACAGGAACACCGGGGAGCTGTTTTTT
CASSYYRNTGELFF
>TRBV4-3|.|.|TRBJ2-1|17
TGCGCCAGCAGCCAAGAGGGAGGCGGAATAAGGGCCAATGAGCAGTTCTTC
CASSQEGGGIRANEQFF
>TRBV6-5|TRBD1|.|TRBJ1-1|15
TGTGCCAGCAGTAGGGGACAGGGCCTGAACACTGAAGCTTTCTTT
CASSRGQGLNTEAFF
>TRBV7-2|.|.|TRBJ2-7|17
TGTGCCAGCAGCTTATATCCGAACAGGCTTACTTCCTACGAGCAGTACTTC
CASSLYPNRLTSYEQYF
>TRBV6-5|.|.|TRBJ2-7|15
TGTGCCAGCGTTAGCTCGGGGGTCATTACCTACGAGCAGTACTTC
CASVSSGVITYEQYF
>TRBV18|TRBD1|.|TRBJ1-1|12
TGTGCCAGCTTACGACAGGGGGTTGAAGCTTTCTTT
CASLRQGVEAFF
>TRBV27|.|.|TRBJ2-1|15
TGTGCCAGCAGTTTCGGACAGACGAATTACAATGAGCAGTTCTTC
CASSFGQTNYNEQFF
>TRBV9|.|.|TRBJ1-2|13
TGTGCCAGCAGCGTATCTCCTAGCTATGGCTACACCTTC
CASSVSPSYGYTF
>TRBV29-1|.|.|TRBJ2-1|13
TGCAGCGCTGCCGAACTAGGGGGCAATGAGCAGTTCTTC
CSAAELGGNEQFF
>TRBV5-6|.|few|TRBJ1-1|15
TGTGCCAGCAGCTTCAACAGGATAGGGAACACTGAAGCTTTCTTT
CASSFNRIGNTEAFF
>TRBV27|.|.|TRBJ2-2|15
TGTGCCAGCAGTTTATGGAGCGGAGGCACCGGGGAGCTGTTTTTT
CASSLWSGGTGELFF